This T cell receptor (beta chain) was sequenced in a study of cytomegalovirus exposure and HLA in healthy donors. Comments on this clone: Its antigen is currently unknown.

V lost 6 bases to trimming and J lost 2 bases; unmatched junction nucleotides: 3. The length of the CDR3 is 14 residues. CDR1 and CDR2 (germline): SNHLY, FYNNEI. Healthy bone marrow donors made up the donor group. The study's findings and limits: In a later analysis, HLA-associated TCR beta chains were more clonally expanded than equally common others.

Primers: 60 Vbeta forward and 13 Jbeta reverse. The data were produced by immunoSEQ multiplex PCR, yet TCRdb's version contains in-frame clones alone and is incomplete. The repertoire consists of approximately 90,000 clones, with around 82% occurring once and the leading ten covering about 3.5%. Sequencing was carried out using PBMCs. The V call is TRBV2, the J call TRBJ2-1, with 8 bases matching TRBD1. The sequence was collected from a man between 35 and 55 years old in good health and CMV-seronegative. CDR3 sequence: CASSEQGAYNEQFF. The DNA for the CDR3 is TGTGCCAGCAGCGAACAGGGGGCCTACAATGAGCAGTTCTTC.